This TCR beta chain was sequenced during a study of shared clonotypes between healthy human individuals. Regarding the study as a whole: Roughly 5% of naive CD4 clonotypes were shared across a few donors. Specimens sampled were limited to blood, with tissue repertoires likely differing.

At deep level, the assay was performed. Assay used: immunoSEQ multiplex PCR; TCRdb lists only in-frame clones, some missing. The data contain roughly 1 million clones, 60% to 80% of them singletons. CDR3 size: 16 residues. Trimming cost V 3 bases and J 0 bases, with 11 bases left between them. The germline V gene encodes CDR1 LGHNA and CDR2 YNFKEQ. This clone turned up a few times. Its antigen is currently unknown. Source material: memory CD4+ T cells sorted from blood. Subset indicated: CD45RA-negative fraction. This receptor was identified in a man aged 18 to 30 in good health. This chain connects TRBV4-2 to TRBJ2-2; D is tentatively TRBD1 or TRBD2 (5 bases each). The CDR3 is CASSHRGTTNTGELFF. CDR3 nucleotides: TGTGCCAGCAGCCATAGAGGGACCACGAACACCGGGGAGCTGTTTTTT.